These 5 T cell receptor beta chains were sequenced from one sample in a study of Graves' ophthalmopathy and Graves' hyperthyroidism. Transcripts of RNA were the source for amplifying TCR beta CDR3 regions. The first-round RT-PCR employed HTBI primers together with the Qiagen OneStep RT-PCR kit. A multiplex PCR was then performed as the second round. TCRdb itself ran the multiplex PCR reads through MiXCR, one entry per CDR3 protein. Of over a million distinct CDR3 sequences listed, 35% to 40% are singletons. The sequenced sample consisted of peripheral blood or thyroid tissue (not recorded which). These receptors were obtained from an adult man with Graves' hyperthyroidism.

This clonotype was picked up many times. The rearrangement uses TRBV7-2 and TRBJ2-7, with TRBD1 matching over 7 bases. The CDR3 is 14 amino acids. V dropped 2 bases and J dropped 4; count of bases not matched to a gene: 5. CDR1 and CDR2 from the germline V gene are SGHTA and FQGNSA. The CDR3 sequence is CASSLSRQGYEQYF. In DNA, the CDR3 is TGTGCCAGCAGCTTATCCCGACAGGGATACGAGCAGTACTTC.

J is TRBJ1-5 and V is TRBV10-3, with TRBD1 matching 8 bases. The V and J ends lost 10 bases and 5 bases, in that order; junction bases with no gene match: 13. Germline values: CDR1 ENHRY, CDR2 SYGVKD. This CDR3 region has 15 residues. The CDR3 loop reads CASRAGTGEHQPQHF. The DNA for the CDR3 is TGTGCCAGCAGGGCCGGGACAGGTGAACATCAGCCCCAGCATTTT.

The sample holds a few counts of this clonotype. The J gene is TRBJ2-2, the V gene TRBV28; no definite D call. In germline, CDR1 is MDHEN, CDR2 SYDVKM. Trimming took 8 bases from V and 4 from J, leaving 14 bases between them. The CDR3 contains 14 residues. In nucleotides, the CDR3 is TGTGCCAGCTCCCTCGCCAGCTTCACCGGGGAGCTGTTTTTT. Encoded protein: CASSLASFTGELFF. Full variable domain (rest looked up from reference TRBV28 and TRBJ2-2): DVKVTQSSRYLVKRTGEKVFLECVQDMDHENMFWYRQDPGLGLRLIYFSYDVKMKEKGDIPEGYSVSREKKERFSLILESASTNQTSMYLCASSLASFTGELFFGEGSRLTVL.

A remark on this clonotype: The junction does not match germline at one end; this may be a read error. The chain is built from TRBV6-5 and TRBJ1-5; 8 nucleotides agree with TRBD1. The germline V gene encodes CDR1 MNHEY and CDR2 SVGAGI. This CDR3 is 15 amino acids long. The CDR3 nucleotides are TGCGCCAGCAGTCCCTCTCCAGGGGGCTATCAGCCCCAGCATTTT. Translation: CASSPSPGGYQPQHF.

The J gene is TRBJ1-1, the V gene TRBV6-1; D gene uncertain. This CDR3 region has 12 residues. Trimming stripped 5 bases from V and 7 bases from J, with 11 bases between. The germline V gene encodes CDR1 MNHNS and CDR2 SASEGT. The CDR3 sequence is CASSQRRIEAFF. The CDR3 DNA reads TGTGCCAGCAGTCAAAGACGGATTGAAGCTTTCTTT.